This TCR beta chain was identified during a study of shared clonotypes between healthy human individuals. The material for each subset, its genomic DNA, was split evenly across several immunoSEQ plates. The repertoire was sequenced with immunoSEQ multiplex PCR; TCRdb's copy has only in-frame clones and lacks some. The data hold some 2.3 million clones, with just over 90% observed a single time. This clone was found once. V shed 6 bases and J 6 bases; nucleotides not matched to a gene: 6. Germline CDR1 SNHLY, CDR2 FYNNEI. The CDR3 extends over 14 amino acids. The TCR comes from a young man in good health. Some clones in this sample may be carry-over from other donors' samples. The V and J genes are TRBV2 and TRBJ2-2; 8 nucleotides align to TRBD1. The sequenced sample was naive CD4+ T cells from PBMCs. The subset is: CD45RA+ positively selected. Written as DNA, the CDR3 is TGTGCCAGCAGGGCCAGGGGGCGGGCCGGGGAGCTGTTTTTT. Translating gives CASRARGRAGELFF.